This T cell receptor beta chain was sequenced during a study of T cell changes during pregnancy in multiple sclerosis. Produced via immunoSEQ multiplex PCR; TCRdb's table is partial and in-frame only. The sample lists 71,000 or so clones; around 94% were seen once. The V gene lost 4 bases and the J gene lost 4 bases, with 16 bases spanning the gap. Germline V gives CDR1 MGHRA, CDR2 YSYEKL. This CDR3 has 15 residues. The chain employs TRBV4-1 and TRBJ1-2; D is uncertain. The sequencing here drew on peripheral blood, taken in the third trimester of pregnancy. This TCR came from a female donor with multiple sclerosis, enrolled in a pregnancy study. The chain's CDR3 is CASSLRPATIYGYTF. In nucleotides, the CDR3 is TGCGCCAGCAGCCTAAGACCGGCTACTATCTATGGCTACACCTTC.